This T cell receptor beta chain comes out of a study of beta chain features in type 1 diabetes. Broader study findings: Lower insertion and higher deletion counts appeared at VDJ junctions in type 1 diabetes patients. A moderate, significant TCRB CDR3 shortening appeared in type 1 diabetes across four CD4+ subsets. Sequencing from cDNA could over-represent high-TCR-expressing cells.

Expressed TCRB transcripts got sequenced, as all isolated RNA was reverse transcribed. Clones were sequenced by immunoSEQ multiplex PCR, and TCRdb holds only the in-frame ones, with some missing. The repertoire holds some 900,000 clones, with about a sixth as singletons. With respect to this clone: Antigen specificity is unknown.

This clonotype originated in a woman aged 18-29 years in good health. Sequences were obtained from naive CD4+ T cells from blood.

For the CDR3, the DNA is TGTGCCAGCAGCCGCGCCCGGGGGACTCCGGGGGCCAACGTCCTGACTTTC. It is translated as CASSRARGTPGANVLTF. The rearrangement links TRBV7-2 to TRBJ2-6; D is perhaps TRBD2 (6 bases). CDR1 and CDR2 (germline): SGHTA, FQGNSA. The V gene lost 5 bases and the J gene lost 4 bases, with 18 bases spanning the gap. The CDR3 has 17 residues.